This TCR beta chain is drawn from a study of CD8+ T cells in alopecia areata. In regard to this clone: Its cognate antigen is unknown.

Described treatment: oral pan-JAK inhibitor, 5-10 mg twice daily. Findings of the study overall: Treatment with tofacitinib significantly lowered scalp clonality and reduced expanded CD8+ clones among the top 100.

Sequencing used cDNA as its template, made by extracting RNA and reverse transcribing it. The table came from immunoSEQ multiplex PCR; TCRdb's copy has only in-frame clones and leaves some out. The table has approximately 170,000 clones, approximately 56% seen once. This CDR3 is built from 16 residues. Germline CDR1 reads GTSNPN; CDR2 reads SVGIG (reference sequence). V gave up 8 bases and J gave up 4 bases; unmatched junction bases: 10. The source was CD4+ T cells sorted from blood, collected at week 4, from a patient treated with tofacitinib. This clonotype originated in a human donor with alopecia areata. This sequence joins TRBV30 and TRBJ2-1; 14 bases map to TRBD2. The CDR3 bases are TGTGCCGGAAACCCCGGGACTAGCGGGAGATACAATGAGCAGTTCTTC. Amino acid sequence: CAGNPGTSGRYNEQFF.